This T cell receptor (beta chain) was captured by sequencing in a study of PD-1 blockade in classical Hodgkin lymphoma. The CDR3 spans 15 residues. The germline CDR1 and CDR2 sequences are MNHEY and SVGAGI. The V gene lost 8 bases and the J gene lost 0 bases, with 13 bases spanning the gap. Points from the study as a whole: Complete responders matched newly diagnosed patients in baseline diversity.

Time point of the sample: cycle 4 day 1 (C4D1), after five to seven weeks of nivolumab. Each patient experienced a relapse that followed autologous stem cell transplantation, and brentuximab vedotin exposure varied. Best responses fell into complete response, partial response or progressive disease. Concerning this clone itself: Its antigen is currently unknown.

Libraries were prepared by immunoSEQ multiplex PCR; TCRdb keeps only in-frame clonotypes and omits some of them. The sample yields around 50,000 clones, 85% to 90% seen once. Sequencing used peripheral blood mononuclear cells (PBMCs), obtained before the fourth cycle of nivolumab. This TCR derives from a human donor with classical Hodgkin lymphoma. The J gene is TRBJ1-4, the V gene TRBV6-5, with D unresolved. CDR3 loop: CASLRTAATNEKLFF. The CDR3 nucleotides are TGTGCCAGCTTAAGGACCGCAGCAACTAATGAAAAACTGTTTTTT.